These 26 T cell receptor beta chains were all obtained from the same sample, sequenced in a study of beta chain features in type 1 diabetes. Findings and caveats of the study: Moderately but significantly shorter TCRB CDR3s were found in Type 1 diabetes patients in all four CD4+ subsets.

No antigen is known for these receptors. Every isolated RNA sample was fully reverse transcribed, so sequencing captured expressed TCRB transcripts. Repertoires were generated with immunoSEQ multiplex PCR, while TCRdb's copy carries only in-frame clones and drops some. The sample holds 160,000 or so clones, about 10% seen once. Sequenced: central memory CD4+ T cells from blood. All receptors derive from a woman in her twenties or thirties with type 1 diabetes.

This clone has more than one count but fewer than ten. V gene TRBV7-2 combines with J gene TRBJ1-2; weak D call: TRBD1 (5 bases). The ends were cut back, 3 bases at V and 8 bases at J, with 16 bases in the middle. Germline CDR1 SGHTA, CDR2 FQGNSA. The CDR3 has 14 residues. The CDR3 nucleotides read TGTGCCAGCAGCTTGTTCGAGACAGTCGAAGGCTACACCTTC. It specifies CASSLFETVEGYTF.

V gene TRBV4-2 combines with J gene TRBJ1-2; no clear D gene. V shed 0 bases and J shed 2 bases, with 7 bases lying between them. Per germline, CDR1 LGHNA and CDR2 YNFKEQ. The CDR3 sequence is 14 residues long. The CDR3 region has the DNA TGTGCCAGCAGCCAAGATACACAGAACTATGGCTACACCTTC. Translating it yields CASSQDTQNYGYTF.

The chain links TRBV7-2 to TRBJ2-2; 10 nucleotides align to TRBD2. From germline, CDR1 is SGHTA and CDR2 FQGNSA. The junction had 7 bases not matched to a gene; V was cut back by 6 bases and J by 3 bases. CDR3 size: 16 residues. The chain's CDR3 is CASRPPGTSDTGELFF. The CDR3 region has the DNA TGTGCCAGCAGACCACCCGGGACTAGCGACACCGGGGAGCTGTTTTTT.

This clone was recorded once. The chain is built from TRBV28 and TRBJ2-2; 7 nucleotides agree with TRBD1. The ends lost 9 bases at V and 6 bases at J; junction bases unmatched: 10. CDR3 length: 14 residues. Germline CDR1 and CDR2: MDHEN and SYDVKM. This CDR3 reads CASRGDRASGELFF. The DNA for the CDR3 is TGTGCCAGTCGGGGAGACAGGGCATCCGGGGAGCTGTTTTTT.

This clone was picked up a small number of times. The sample carries other DNA sequences with the same CDR3. V is TRBV27 and J is TRBJ2-2; the match to TRBD2 covers 8 bases. The germline V gene has CDR1 MNHEY and CDR2 SMNVEV (reference sequence). The CDR3 is 15 amino acids. Germline trimming cut 6 bases from V and 4 bases from J; bases unmatched to any gene: 7. CDR3 sequence (DNA): TGTGCCAGCAGCCCCGGACTAGCTGGCACCGGGGAGCTGTTTTTT. Translation gives CASSPGLAGTGELFF.

This clone was detected a few times. The rearrangement joins TRBV30 to TRBJ2-5; D not certain. This CDR3 is 10 amino acids long. Germline loops: CDR1 GTSNPN, CDR2 SVGIG (reference sequence). The germline V and J ends were trimmed by 3 bases and 4 bases, with 3 bases remaining between them. The CDR3 nucleotides read TGTGCCTGGAGCGTAGAGACCCAGTACTTC. It encodes CAWSVETQYF.

The chain carries TRBV5-1 and TRBJ2-1; D is unclear. The CDR3 runs to 15 residues. Trimming pared 2 bases from V and 7 bases from J, leaving 16 bases between. Germline assignment: CDR1 SGHRS and CDR2 YFSETQ. DNA for the CDR3: TGCGCCAGCAGCTTCCTAGACCCAATCTCGAATGAGCAGTTCTTC. It encodes CASSFLDPISNEQFF.

This clone was counted between two and nine times. The gene calls are TRBV7-9 and TRBJ2-1; TRBD1 aligns across 7 bases. V trimming: 2 bases; J trimming: 6 bases; junction bases outside the gene matches: 7. The CDR3 totals 15 residues. CDR1 is SEHNR, CDR2 FQNEAQ, per germline (reference sequence). Here the CDR3 DNA reads TGTGCCAGCAGCTTAAAGGGGGCGAAGGCCAATGAGCAGTTCTTC. It translates to CASSLKGAKANEQFF.

This clone was detected only a few times. The rearrangement joins TRBV5-1 to TRBJ2-7, with D possibly being TRBD2 (6 bases). CDR3 length: 14 amino acids. The germline gives CDR1 SGHRS, CDR2 YFSETQ. Between the trimmed V and J ends, which lost 4 bases and 7 bases, there was a span of 18 bases. CDR3 sequence reads: CASSGGSRLGEQYF. The CDR3 coding sequence is TGCGCCAGCAGCGGGGGGTCCCGTCTGGGAGAGCAGTACTTC.

This clone was counted a few times. This chain uses TRBV29-1 with TRBJ1-2; 8 positions agree with TRBD1. The CDR3 runs 14 residues. Germline CDR1 is SQVTM and CDR2 is ANQGSEA. Trimming cost V 7 bases and J 4 bases; bases outside gene matches: 11. CDR3 sequence: CSARQGAGGYGYTF. CDR3 bases: TGCAGCGCCCGGCAGGGGGCAGGTGGCTATGGCTACACCTTC.

This clone appeared a few times. V usage is TRBV29-1 and J usage is TRBJ1-1; D might be TRBD1 (6 bases). V gave up 6 bases and J gave up 3 bases, with 17 bases separating them. The CDR3 is made up of 14 amino acids. In germline, CDR1 is SQVTM, CDR2 ANQGSEA. The CDR3 loop reads CSVLRGARDTEAFF. The CDR3 DNA reads as TGCAGCGTCCTCCGGGGGGCGCGGGACACTGAAGCTTTCTTT.

The J gene is TRBJ1-2, the V gene TRBV29-1, with D possibly being TRBD1 (6 bases). CDR1 and CDR2 from the germline V gene are SQVTM and ANQGSEA. Deletions cut 5 bases from V and 2 bases from J, with 15 bases between. This CDR3 comprises 14 residues. The CDR3 sequence: CSVRPVTGNYGYTF. The CDR3 DNA reads TGCAGCGTTCGGCCCGTAACAGGGAACTATGGCTACACCTTC. Combining the CDR3 with reference TRBV29-1 and TRBJ1-2 gives the whole variable domain SAVISQKPSRDICQRGTSLTIQCQVDSQVTMMFWYRQQPGQSLTLIATANQGSEATYESGFVIDKFPISRPNLTFSTLTVSNMSPEDSSIYLCSVRPVTGNYGYTFGSGTRLTVV.

V and J are TRBV27 and TRBJ2-3; no reliable D call. Trimming pared 3 bases from V and 2 bases from J, leaving 9 bases between. The CDR3 length is 14 residues. Germline values: CDR1 MNHEY, CDR2 SMNVEV (reference sequence). The CDR3 DNA reads TGTGCCAGCAGTTTCCAGGAATTCACAGATACGCAGTATTTT. Translation gives CASSFQEFTDTQYF.

A few counts support this clone. V usage is TRBV5-1 and J usage is TRBJ2-5, with D perhaps TRBD1 (5 bases). Germline V gene sequence: CDR1 SGHRS, CDR2 YFSETQ. The CDR3 sequence is 14 residues long. Trimming removed 4 bases at V and 3 bases at J, with 13 bases between. Here the CDR3 reads CASSLTGREETQYF. DNA for the CDR3: TGCGCCAGCAGCCTGACGGGCAGGGAAGAGACCCAGTACTTC.

This clone showed up many times. Mismatch with germline at one junction end may stem from a read error. CDR3 nucleotide sequence: TGTGCCTGGAGTGCCGGCGGGGGTTGGGACTTC. Protein product: CAWSAGGGWDF. This rearrangement joins TRBV30 to TRBJ2-4, with 7 bases that match TRBD2. The CDR3 runs to 11 residues. The germline CDR1 and CDR2 sequences are GTSNPN and SVGIG (reference sequence).

This clone was seen only a few times. This chain joins TRBV28 and TRBJ2-7; TRBD1 matches 7 bases. This CDR3 has 11 residues. After removal of 6 bases from V and 5 bases from J, the junction contained 1 base not matched to a gene. The germline gives CDR1 MDHEN, CDR2 SYDVKM. The CDR3: CASRDRDEQYF. The CDR3 DNA follows: TGTGCCAGCAGAGACAGGGACGAGCAGTACTTC.

This chain links TRBV29-1 with TRBJ2-3, with 7 nucleotides matching TRBD2. V lost 7 bases to trimming and J lost 2 bases; unmatched junction nucleotides: 12. Germline CDR1 is SQVTM and CDR2 is ANQGSEA. The CDR3 totals 15 residues. For the CDR3, the DNA is TGCAGCGCAACCCCTCTAGCGGACATCACAGATACGCAGTATTTT. Protein sequence: CSATPLADITDTQYF.

The rearrangement uses TRBV11-2 and TRBJ1-2; unclear D gene. Germline values: CDR1 SGHAT, CDR2 FQNNGV. This CDR3 contains 13 residues. V gave up 5 bases and J gave up 7 bases, with 14 bases separating them. As DNA, the CDR3 is TGTGCCAGCAGCCCCCCCTATGAATCTGGCTACACCTTC. Translated: CASSPPYESGYTF.

The V call is TRBV5-1, the J call TRBJ2-5; unclear D gene. CDR1 is SGHRS and CDR2 is YFSETQ in the germline V gene. This CDR3 contains 14 residues. Trimming removed 6 bases at V and 7 bases at J, with 19 bases between. The CDR3 here is CASTSRSDSGTQYF. The CDR3 DNA reads TGCGCCAGCACCTCTCGTTCTGACTCGGGGACCCAGTACTTC.

The chain uses TRBV10-3 and TRBJ2-7, with 10 bases that match TRBD2. The CDR3 runs to 17 residues. The trim removed 4 bases at V and 3 bases at J, leaving 12 bases unmatched. Per germline, CDR1 ENHRY and CDR2 SYGVKD. CDR3 nucleotide sequence: TGTGCCATCAGTGGGGGGGCCCCTAGCGGGAGCCTCTACGAGCAGTACTTC. Translating gives CAISGGAPSGSLYEQYF.

This chain joins TRBV9 and TRBJ2-1; tentatively, D is TRBD2 (6 bases). The V gene lost 0 bases and the J gene lost 10 bases, with 14 bases spanning the gap. This CDR3 is 14 amino acids long. Germline V gives CDR1 SGDLS, CDR2 YYNGEE. The CDR3, as DNA: TGTGCCAGCAGCGTAGGCAGCGGCCGGGGGGAGCAGTTCTTC. Protein sequence: CASSVGSGRGEQFF.

This clone has just a few counts. The chain combines TRBV27 with TRBJ1-5; no clear D gene. V was clipped by 4 bases and J by 3 bases, with 19 bases between them. This CDR3 is built from 17 residues. From germline, CDR1 is MNHEY and CDR2 SMNVEV (reference sequence). The CDR3 spells CASSSPPFGHLNQPQHF. The DNA of the CDR3 is TGTGCCAGCAGTTCCCCACCTTTTGGGCACCTCAATCAGCCCCAGCATTTT.

The rearrangement uses TRBV7-2 and TRBJ2-5; D perhaps matches TRBD1 (5 bases). The CDR3 runs 15 residues. V was trimmed by 4 bases and J by 5 bases, leaving 17 bases between them. Germline values: CDR1 SGHTA, CDR2 FQGNSA. CDR3 in DNA: TGTGCCAGCAGCTACTACGTCCGACAGTCGGAGACCCAGTACTTC. Amino acids: CASSYYVRQSETQYF.

There are a few counts of this clone. The V call is TRBV30, the J call TRBJ2-1; 8 positions agree with TRBD2. V shed 3 bases, J shed 7 bases, and the junction held 14 bases outside the gene matches. This CDR3 contains 16 residues. Germline V lookup: CDR1 GTSNPN, CDR2 SVGIG (reference sequence). Here the CDR3 reads CAWRAQGLAGRNEQFF. In nucleotides, the CDR3 is TGTGCCTGGAGAGCTCAGGGGCTAGCGGGTCGAAATGAGCAGTTCTTC.

This clone was counted only a few times. V is TRBV5-1 and J is TRBJ2-5; D possibly corresponds to TRBD1 (5 bases). Looked up from germline, CDR1 is SGHRS and CDR2 is YFSETQ. Trimming removed 5 bases at V and 4 bases at J, with 15 bases between. This CDR3 is 14 amino acids long. The CDR3 region has the DNA TGCGCCAGCAGTTGGGGCCGCCTGGGAGAGACCCAGTACTTC. This sequence encodes CASSWGRLGETQYF.

This clone was detected only a few times. The CDR3 DNA sequence: TGTGCCAGCGGACAGGGAATGGGGGATGGCTACACCTTC. Protein: CASGQGMGDGYTF. The V and J genes are TRBV6-1 and TRBJ1-2, with 8 bases fitting TRBD1. V gave up 8 bases and J gave up 6 bases; unmatched junction bases: 8. CDR1 is MNHNS and CDR2 is SASEGT in the germline V gene. The CDR3 runs to 13 residues.